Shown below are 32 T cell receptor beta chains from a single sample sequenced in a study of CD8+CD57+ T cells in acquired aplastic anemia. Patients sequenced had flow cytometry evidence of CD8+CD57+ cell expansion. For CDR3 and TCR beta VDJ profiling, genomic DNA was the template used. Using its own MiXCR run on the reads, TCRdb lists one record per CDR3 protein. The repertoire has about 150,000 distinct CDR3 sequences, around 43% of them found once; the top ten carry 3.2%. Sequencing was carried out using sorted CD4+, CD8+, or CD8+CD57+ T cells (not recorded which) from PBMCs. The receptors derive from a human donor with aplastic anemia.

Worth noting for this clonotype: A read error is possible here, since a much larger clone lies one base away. The CDR3 DNA sequence: TGTGCCGGCAGGACGGCAGGGGATGAAAAACTGTTTTTT. Amino acid sequence: CAGRTAGDEKLFF. The V and J genes are TRBV27 and TRBJ1-4; perhaps TRBD1 as D (6 bases). In germline, CDR1 is MNHEY, CDR2 SMNVEV (reference sequence). The CDR3 runs 13 residues.

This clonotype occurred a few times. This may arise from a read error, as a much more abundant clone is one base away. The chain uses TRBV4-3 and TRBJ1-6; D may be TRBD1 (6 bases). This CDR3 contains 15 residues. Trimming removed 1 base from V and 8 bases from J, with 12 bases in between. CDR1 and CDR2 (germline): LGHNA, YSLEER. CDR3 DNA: TGCGCCAGCAGCCAAGTCGTAGGGGGAGATTCACCCCTCCACTTT. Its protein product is CASSQVVGGDSPLHF.

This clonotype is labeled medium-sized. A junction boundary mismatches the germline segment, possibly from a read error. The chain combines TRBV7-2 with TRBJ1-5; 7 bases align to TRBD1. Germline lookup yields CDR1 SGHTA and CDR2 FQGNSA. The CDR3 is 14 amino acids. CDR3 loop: CASSRDSSNPPQHF. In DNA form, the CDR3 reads TGTGCCAGCAGCCGGGACAGCTCAAATCCGCCCCAGCATTTT.

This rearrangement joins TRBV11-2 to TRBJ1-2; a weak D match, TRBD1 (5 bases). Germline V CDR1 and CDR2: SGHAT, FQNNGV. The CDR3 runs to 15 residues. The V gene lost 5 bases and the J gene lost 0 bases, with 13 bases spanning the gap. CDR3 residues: CASSAMTVSNYGYTF. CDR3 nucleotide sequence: TGTGCCAGCAGCGCCATGACAGTTTCTAACTATGGCTACACCTTC.

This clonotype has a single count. CDR3 bases: TGTGCCAGCAGCTTAGCGGTTGGCTACGAGCAGTACTTC. This translates into CASSLAVGYEQYF. This chain links TRBV7-9 with TRBJ2-7; D not certain. Germline V gives CDR1 SEHNR, CDR2 FQNEAQ (reference sequence). The CDR3 consists of 13 residues. Trimming shortened V by 0 bases and J by 3 bases, and 6 bases separated the two germline ends. The variable domain in full, with the rest retrieved from reference TRBV7-9 and TRBJ2-7, is DTGVSQNPRHKITKRGQNVTFRCDPISEHNRLYWYRQTLGQGPEFLTYFQNEAQLEKSRLLSDRFSAERPKGSFSTLEIQRTEQGDSAMYLCASSLAVGYEQYFGPGTRLTVT.

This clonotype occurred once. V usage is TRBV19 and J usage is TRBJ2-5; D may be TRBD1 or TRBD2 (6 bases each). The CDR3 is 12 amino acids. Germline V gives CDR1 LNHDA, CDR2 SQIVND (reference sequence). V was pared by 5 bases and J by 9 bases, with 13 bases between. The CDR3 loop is CASSPVEGAQYF. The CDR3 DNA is TGTGCCAGTAGTCCCGTGGAGGGGGCCCAGTACTTC.

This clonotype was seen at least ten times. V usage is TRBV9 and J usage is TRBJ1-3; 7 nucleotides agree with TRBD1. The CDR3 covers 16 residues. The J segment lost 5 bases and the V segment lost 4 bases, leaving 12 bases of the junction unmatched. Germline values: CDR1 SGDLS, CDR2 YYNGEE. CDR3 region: CASSPHIGTVRNTIYF. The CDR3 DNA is TGTGCCAGCAGCCCACATATAGGGACAGTTAGAAACACCATATATTTT.

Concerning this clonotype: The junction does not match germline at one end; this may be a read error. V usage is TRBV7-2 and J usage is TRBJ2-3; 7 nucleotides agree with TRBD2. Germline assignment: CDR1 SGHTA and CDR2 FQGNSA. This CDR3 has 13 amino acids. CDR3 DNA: TGTGCCAGCAGTTTGACTAGCACAGATACGCGGTATTTT. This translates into CASSLTSTDTRYF.

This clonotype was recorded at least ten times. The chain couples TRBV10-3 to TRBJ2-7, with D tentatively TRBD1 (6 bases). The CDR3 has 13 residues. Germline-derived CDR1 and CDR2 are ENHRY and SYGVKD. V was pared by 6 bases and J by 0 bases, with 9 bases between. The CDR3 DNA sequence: TGTGCCATCAGGGGGGCGAGCTCCTACGAGCAGTACTTC. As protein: CAIRGASSYEQYF.

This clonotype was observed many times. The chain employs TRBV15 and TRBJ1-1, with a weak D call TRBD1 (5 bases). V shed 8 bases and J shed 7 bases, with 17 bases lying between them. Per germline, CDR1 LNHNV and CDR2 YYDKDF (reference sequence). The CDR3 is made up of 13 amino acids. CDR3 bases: TGTGCCACCGGCGAGGGCCGGGACTTTGAAGCTTTCTTT. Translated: CATGEGRDFEAFF.

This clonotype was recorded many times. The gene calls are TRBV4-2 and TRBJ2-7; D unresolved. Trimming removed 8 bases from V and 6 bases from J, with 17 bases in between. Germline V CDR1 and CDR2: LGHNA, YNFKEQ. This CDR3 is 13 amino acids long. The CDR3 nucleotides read TGTGCCAGCCTTCAGCGAGCCTCGGGCGAGCAGTACGTC. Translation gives CASLQRASGEQYV.

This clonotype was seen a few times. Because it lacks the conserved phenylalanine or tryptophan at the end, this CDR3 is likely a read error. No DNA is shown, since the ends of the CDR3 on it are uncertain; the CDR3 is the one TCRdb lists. The CDR3 spells CASSQGTG. The V and J genes are TRBV7-9 and TRBJ2-3; no check of the table's D call, TRBD1, against the DNA was made. The CDR3 is 8 amino acids in total, end residues counted. In germline, CDR1 is SEHNR, CDR2 FQNEAQ (reference sequence).

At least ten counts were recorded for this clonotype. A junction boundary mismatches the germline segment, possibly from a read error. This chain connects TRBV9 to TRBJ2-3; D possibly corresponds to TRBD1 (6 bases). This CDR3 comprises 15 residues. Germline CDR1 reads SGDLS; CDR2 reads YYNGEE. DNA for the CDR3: TGTGCCAGCAGCGCCACAGGGCAGTTCACAGATAGGCAGTATTTT. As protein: CASSATGQFTDRQYF.

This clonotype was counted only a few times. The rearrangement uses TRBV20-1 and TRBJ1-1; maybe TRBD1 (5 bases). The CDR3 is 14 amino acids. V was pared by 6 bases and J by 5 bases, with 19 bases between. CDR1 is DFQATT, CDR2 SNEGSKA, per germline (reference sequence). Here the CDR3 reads CSASKGTGPTEAFF. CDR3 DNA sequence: TGCAGTGCCAGCAAGGGGACGGGACCGACTGAAGCTTTCTTT.

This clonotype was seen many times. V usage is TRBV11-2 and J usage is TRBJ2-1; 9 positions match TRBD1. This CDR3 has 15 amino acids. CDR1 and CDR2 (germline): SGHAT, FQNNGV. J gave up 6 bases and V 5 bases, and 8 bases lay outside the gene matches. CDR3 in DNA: TGTGCCAGCAGCCCCTCCGGGACAGGGATCAATGAGCAGTTCTTC. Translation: CASSPSGTGINEQFF. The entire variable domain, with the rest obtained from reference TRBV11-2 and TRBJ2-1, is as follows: EAGVAQSPRYKIIEKRQSVAFWCNPISGHATLYWYQQILGQGPKLLIQFQNNGVVDDSQLPKDRFSAERLKGVDSTLKIQPAKLEDSAVYLCASSPSGTGINEQFFGPGTRLTVL.

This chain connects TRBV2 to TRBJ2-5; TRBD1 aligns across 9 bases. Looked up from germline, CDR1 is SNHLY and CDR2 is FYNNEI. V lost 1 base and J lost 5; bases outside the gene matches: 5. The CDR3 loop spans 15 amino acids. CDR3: CASSEGTGEVETQYF. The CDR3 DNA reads TGTGCCAGCAGTGAAGGGACAGGGGAGGTGGAGACCCAGTACTTC.

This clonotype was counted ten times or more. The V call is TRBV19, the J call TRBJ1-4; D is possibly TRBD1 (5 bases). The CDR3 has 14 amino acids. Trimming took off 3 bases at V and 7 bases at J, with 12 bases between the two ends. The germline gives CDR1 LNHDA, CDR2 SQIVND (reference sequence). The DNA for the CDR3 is TGTGCCAGTAGTATCAGCAGGGATCGTGAAAAACTGTTTTTT. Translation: CASSISRDREKLFF.

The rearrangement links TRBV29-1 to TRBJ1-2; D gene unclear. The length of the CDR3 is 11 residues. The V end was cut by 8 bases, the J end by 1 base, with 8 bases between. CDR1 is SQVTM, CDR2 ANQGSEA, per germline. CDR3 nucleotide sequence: TGCAGCACAGATTATAACTATGGCTACACCTTC. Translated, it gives CSTDYNYGYTF.

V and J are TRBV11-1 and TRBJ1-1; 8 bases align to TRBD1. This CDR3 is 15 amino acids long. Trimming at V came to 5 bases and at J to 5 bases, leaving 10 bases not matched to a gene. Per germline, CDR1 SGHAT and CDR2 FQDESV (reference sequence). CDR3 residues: CASSDEGQAVTEAFF. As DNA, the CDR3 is TGTGCCAGCAGCGACGAGGGACAGGCAGTGACTGAAGCTTTCTTT.

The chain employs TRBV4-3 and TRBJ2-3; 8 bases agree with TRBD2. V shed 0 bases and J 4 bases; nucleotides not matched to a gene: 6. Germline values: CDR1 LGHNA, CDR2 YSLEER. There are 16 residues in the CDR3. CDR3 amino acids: CASSQDSGGVADTQYF. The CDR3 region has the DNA TGCGCCAGCAGCCAAGATTCGGGAGGGGTCGCAGATACGCAGTATTTT.

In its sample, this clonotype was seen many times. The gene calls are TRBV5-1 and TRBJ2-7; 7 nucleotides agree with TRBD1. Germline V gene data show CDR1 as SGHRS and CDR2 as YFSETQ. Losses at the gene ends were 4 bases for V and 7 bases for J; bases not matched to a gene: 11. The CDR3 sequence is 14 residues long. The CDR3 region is CASSIRTGFGEQYF. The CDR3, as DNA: TGCGCCAGCAGCATTCGGACAGGCTTCGGGGAGCAGTACTTC.

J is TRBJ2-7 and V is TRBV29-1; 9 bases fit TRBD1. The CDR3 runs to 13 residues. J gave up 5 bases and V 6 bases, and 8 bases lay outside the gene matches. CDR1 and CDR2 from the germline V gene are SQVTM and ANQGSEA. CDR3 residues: CSVGDREDHEQYF. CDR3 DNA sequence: TGCAGCGTGGGGGACAGGGAGGACCACGAGCAGTACTTC.

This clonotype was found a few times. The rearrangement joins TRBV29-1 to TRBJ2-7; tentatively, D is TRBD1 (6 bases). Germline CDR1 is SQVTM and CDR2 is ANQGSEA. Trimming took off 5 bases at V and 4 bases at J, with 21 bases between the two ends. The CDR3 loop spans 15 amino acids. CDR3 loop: CSVSLDRRGGYEQYF. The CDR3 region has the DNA TGCAGCGTTTCCTTGGACAGACGAGGGGGTTACGAGCAGTACTTC.

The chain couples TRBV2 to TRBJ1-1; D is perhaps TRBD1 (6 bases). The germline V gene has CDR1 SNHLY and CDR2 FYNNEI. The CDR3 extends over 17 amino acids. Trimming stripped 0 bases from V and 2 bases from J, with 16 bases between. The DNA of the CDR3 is TGTGCCAGCAGTGAAGCGCGAGTCAGGGGAGTTAACACTGAAGCTTTCTTT. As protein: CASSEARVRGVNTEAFF.

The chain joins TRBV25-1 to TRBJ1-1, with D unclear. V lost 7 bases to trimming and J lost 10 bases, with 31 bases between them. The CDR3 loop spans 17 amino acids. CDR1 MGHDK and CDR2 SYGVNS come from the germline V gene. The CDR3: CASILREKMNSSWIAFF. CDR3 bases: TGTGCCAGCATTCTTCGGGAGAAAATGAATAGTTCCTGGATAGCTTTCTTT.

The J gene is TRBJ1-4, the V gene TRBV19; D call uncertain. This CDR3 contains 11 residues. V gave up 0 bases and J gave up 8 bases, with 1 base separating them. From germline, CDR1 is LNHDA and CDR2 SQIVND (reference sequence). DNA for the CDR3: TGTGCCAGTAGTATAGAGGAAAAACTGTTTTTT. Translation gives CASSIEEKLFF.

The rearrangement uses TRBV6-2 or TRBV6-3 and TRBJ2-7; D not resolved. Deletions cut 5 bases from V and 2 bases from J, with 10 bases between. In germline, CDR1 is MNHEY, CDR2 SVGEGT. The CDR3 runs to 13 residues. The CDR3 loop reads CASSPVPTYEQYF. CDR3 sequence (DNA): TGTGCCAGCAGTCCAGTACCCACCTACGAGCAGTACTTC.

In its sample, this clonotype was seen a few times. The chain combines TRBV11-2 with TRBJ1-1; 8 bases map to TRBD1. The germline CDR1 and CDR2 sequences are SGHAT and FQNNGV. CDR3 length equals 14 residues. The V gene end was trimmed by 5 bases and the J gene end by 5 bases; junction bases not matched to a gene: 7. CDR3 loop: CASSPQGARTEAFF. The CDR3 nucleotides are TGTGCCAGCAGCCCCCAGGGGGCGAGAACTGAAGCTTTCTTT.

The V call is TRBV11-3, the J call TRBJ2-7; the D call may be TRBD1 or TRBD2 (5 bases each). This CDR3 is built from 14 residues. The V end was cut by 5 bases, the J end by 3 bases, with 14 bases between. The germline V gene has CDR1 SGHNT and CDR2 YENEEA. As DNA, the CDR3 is TGTGCCAGCAGCACCAGGGACCGAAGCTACGAGCAGTACTTC. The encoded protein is CASSTRDRSYEQYF.

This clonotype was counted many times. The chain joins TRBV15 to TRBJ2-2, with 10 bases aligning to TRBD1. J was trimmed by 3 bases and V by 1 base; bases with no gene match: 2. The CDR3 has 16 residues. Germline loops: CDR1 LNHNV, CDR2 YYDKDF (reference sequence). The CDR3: CATSRGQGADTGELFF. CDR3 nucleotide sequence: TGTGCCACCAGCAGAGGACAGGGGGCAGACACCGGGGAGCTGTTTTTT.

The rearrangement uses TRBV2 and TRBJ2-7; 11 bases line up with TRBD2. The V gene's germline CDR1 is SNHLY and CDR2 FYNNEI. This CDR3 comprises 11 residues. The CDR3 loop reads CVVAGGSEQYF. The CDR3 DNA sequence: TGTGTAGTAGCGGGGGGGAGCGAGCAGTACTTC.

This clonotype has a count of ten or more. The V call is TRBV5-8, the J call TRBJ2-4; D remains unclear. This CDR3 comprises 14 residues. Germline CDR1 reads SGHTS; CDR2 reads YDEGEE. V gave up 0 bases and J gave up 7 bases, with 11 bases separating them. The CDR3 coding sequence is TGTGCCAGCAGCTTGGCTGGGGTTCAGAACATTCAGTACTTC. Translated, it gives CASSLAGVQNIQYF. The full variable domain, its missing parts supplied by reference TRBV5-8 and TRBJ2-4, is EAGVTQSPTHLIKTRGQQATLRCSPISGHTSVYWYQQALGLGLQFLLWYDEGEERNRGNFPPRFSGRQFPNYSSELNVNALELEDSALYLCASSLAGVQNIQYFGAGTRLSVL.